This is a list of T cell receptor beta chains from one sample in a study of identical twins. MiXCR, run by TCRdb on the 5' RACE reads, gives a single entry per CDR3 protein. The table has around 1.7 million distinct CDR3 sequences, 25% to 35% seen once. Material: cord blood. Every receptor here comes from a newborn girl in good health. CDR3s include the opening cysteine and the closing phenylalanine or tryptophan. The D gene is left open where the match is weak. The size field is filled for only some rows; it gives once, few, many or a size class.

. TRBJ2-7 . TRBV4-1 CASGQVGAAYEQYF TGCGCCAGCGGCCAAGTCGGGGCAGCCTACGAGCAGTACTTC
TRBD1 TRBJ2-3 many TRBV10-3 CAISEDREITDTQYF TGTGCCATCAGTGAGGACAGGGAAATCACAGATACGCAGTATTTT
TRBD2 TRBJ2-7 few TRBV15 CATSRERGSYEQYF TGTGCCACCAGCAGAGAGCGGGGGTCCTACGAGCAGTACTTC
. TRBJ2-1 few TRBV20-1 CSARDRLARAYNEQFF TGCAGTGCTAGAGATCGTCTAGCGAGGGCTTACAATGAGCAGTTCTTC
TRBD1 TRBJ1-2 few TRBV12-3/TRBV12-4 CASRAGTGFNYGYTF TGTGCCAGCAGGGCCGGGACAGGGTTCAACTATGGCTACACCTTC
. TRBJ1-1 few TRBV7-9 CASSLEGGAEAFF TGTGCCAGCAGCTTAGAGGGGGGCGCTGAAGCTTTCTTT
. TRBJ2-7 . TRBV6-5 CASSYASTRGYEQYF TGTGCCAGCAGTTACGCGTCTACTAGGGGGTACGAGCAGTACTTC
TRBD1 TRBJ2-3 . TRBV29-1 CSVGPQGAADTQYF TGCAGCGTTGGGCCACAGGGGGCCGCAGATACGCAGTATTTT
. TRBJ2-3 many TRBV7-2 CASSLDRDTQYF TGTGCCAGCAGCTTAGACAGGGATACGCAGTATTTT
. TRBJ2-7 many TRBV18 CASSPGDSYEQYF TGTGCCAGCAGCCCAGGGGACTCCTACGAGCAGTACTTC
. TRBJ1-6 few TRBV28 CASSSVLGSPLHF TGTGCCAGCAGCTCCGTGTTAGGTTCACCCCTCCACTTT
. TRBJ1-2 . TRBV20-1 CSARALNYGYTF TGCAGTGCTAGAGCCCTTAACTATGGCTACACCTTC
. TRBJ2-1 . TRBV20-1 CSARRPGRSPYNEQFF TGCAGTGCTAGACGTCCGGGGAGGAGCCCCTACAATGAGCAGTTCTTC
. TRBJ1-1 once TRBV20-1 CSSRRLIRVGGTEAFF TGCAGTTCCCGGCGTTTGATTAGGGTTGGAGGCACTGAAGCTTTCTTT
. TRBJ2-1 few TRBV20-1 CSVPGANSYNEQFF TGCAGTGTCCCGGGGGCGAACTCCTACAATGAGCAGTTCTTC
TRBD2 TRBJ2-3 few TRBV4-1 CASSQVLAQRTDTQYF TGCGCCAGCAGCCAAGTACTAGCGCAACGCACAGATACGCAGTATTTT
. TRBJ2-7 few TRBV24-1 CATPDYEQYF TGTGCCACCCCTGACTACGAGCAGTACTTC
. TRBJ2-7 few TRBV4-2 CASSREERYEQYF TGTGCCAGCAGCCGGGAGGAACGCTACGAGCAGTACTTC
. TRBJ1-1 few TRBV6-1 CASSTDPEKPTTEAFF TGTGCCAGCAGTACGGACCCAGAAAAACCTACCACTGAAGCTTTCTTT
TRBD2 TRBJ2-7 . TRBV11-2 CASSLGIAGYEQYF TGTGCCAGCAGCTTAGGTATAGCGGGCTACGAGCAGTACTTC
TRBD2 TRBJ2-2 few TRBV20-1 CSVIAGGFSSNTGELFF TGCAGTGTTATAGCGGGGGGCTTTTCTTCCAACACCGGGGAGCTGTTTTTT
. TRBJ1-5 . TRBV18 CASSPDTVNQPQHF TGTGCCAGCTCACCGGACACCGTAAATCAGCCCCAGCATTTT
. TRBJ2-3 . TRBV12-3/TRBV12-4 CASRGSADTQYF TGTGCCAGCAGGGGCTCGGCAGATACGCAGTATTTT
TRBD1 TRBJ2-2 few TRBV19 CASSTGQGNTGELFF TGTGCCAGTAGTACGGGACAGGGCAACACCGGGGAGCTGTTTTTT
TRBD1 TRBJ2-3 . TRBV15 CATSRDGQGADTQYF TGTGCCACCAGCAGAGACGGACAGGGGGCAGATACGCAGTATTTT
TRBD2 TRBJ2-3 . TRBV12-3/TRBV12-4 CASTLAGGRADTQYF TGTGCCAGCACCTTAGCGGGAGGGAGAGCAGATACGCAGTATTTT
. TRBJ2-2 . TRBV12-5 CASGLGGGELFF TGTGCTAGTGGTCTAGGGGGGGGGGAGCTGTTTTTT
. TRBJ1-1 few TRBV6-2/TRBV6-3 CASSYRDTDEAFF TGTGCCAGCAGTTACCGGGACACGGATGAAGCTTTCTTT
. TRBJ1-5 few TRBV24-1 CATSETAYSNQPQHF TGTGCCACCAGTGAGACGGCGTATAGCAATCAGCCCCAGCATTTT
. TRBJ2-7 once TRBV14 CASSQDWRDPDNEQYF TGTGCCAGCAGCCAAGACTGGCGGGACCCTGACAATGAGCAGTACTTC
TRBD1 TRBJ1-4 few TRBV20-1 CSARDKGQGNEKLFF TGCAGTGCTAGAGACAAGGGACAGGGAAATGAAAAACTGTTTTTT